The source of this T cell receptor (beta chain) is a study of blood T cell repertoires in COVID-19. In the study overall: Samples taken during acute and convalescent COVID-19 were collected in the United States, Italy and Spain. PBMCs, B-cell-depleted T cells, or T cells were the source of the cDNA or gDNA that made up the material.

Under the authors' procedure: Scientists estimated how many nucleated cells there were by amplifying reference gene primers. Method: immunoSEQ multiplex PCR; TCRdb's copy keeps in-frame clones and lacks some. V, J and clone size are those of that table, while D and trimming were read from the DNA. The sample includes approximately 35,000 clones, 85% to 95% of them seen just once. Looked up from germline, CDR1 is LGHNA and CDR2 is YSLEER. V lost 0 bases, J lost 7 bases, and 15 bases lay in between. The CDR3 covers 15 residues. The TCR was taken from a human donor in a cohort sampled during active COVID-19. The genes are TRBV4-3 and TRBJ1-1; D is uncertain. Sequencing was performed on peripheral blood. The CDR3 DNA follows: TGCGCCAGCAGCCAAGAGCGGGGAGTTACAAATGAAGCTTTCTTT. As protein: CASSQERGVTNEAFF.